Listed below are T cell receptor beta chains from one sample, sequenced in a study of T cell responses to AZD1222 COVID-19 vaccine. The assay was immunoSEQ multiplex PCR, and TCRdb's table has in-frame clones only and misses some. The table records roughly 130,000 clones, roughly 88% of them present only once. The material was peripheral blood, obtained on day 0 of MenACWY control vaccination. These receptors originate from an adult in good health. Both conserved end residues are part of each CDR3. Each record gives: clone size, J gene, D gene, V gene, CDR3 protein, CDR3 DNA. The D gene is left open where the match is weak. Where a row states a size, it is once, few, many or the class of an expanded clone; other rows omit it.

clone size: .
J gene: TRBJ2-5
D gene: TRBD2
V gene: TRBV5-1
CDR3 protein: CASSWGGETQYF
CDR3 DNA: TGCGCCAGCAGCTGGGGGGGAGAGACCCAGTACTTC

clone size: .
J gene: TRBJ2-2
D gene: TRBD1
V gene: TRBV24-1
CDR3 protein: CATSETGTGHTGELFF
CDR3 DNA: TGTGCCACCAGTGAGACCGGGACAGGACACACCGGGGAGCTGTTTTTT

clone size: .
J gene: TRBJ2-7
D gene: .
V gene: TRBV2
CDR3 protein: CASTPNWGSYEQYF
CDR3 DNA: TGTGCCAGCACCCCCAATTGGGGCTCCTACGAGCAGTACTTC

clone size: .
J gene: TRBJ2-1
D gene: TRBD2
V gene: TRBV19
CDR3 protein: CASRTLGLAGGNEQFF
CDR3 DNA: TGTGCCAGTAGGACTTTAGGACTAGCGGGAGGAAATGAGCAGTTCTTC

clone size: .
J gene: TRBJ2-3
D gene: .
V gene: TRBV24-1
CDR3 protein: CATSAGTARSDTQYF
CDR3 DNA: TGTGCCACCAGTGCCGGGACTGCCAGATCAGATACGCAGTATTTT

clone size: .
J gene: TRBJ1-3
D gene: .
V gene: TRBV30
CDR3 protein: CAWTRQEVLGNTIYF
CDR3 DNA: TGTGCCTGGACACGACAGGAGGTGTTAGGAAACACCATATATTTT

clone size: .
J gene: TRBJ1-2
D gene: .
V gene: TRBV20-1
CDR3 protein: CSASRSGRPYGYTF
CDR3 DNA: TGCAGTGCTAGTAGGTCGGGCAGGCCTTATGGCTACACCTTC

clone size: .
J gene: TRBJ2-1
D gene: TRBD2
V gene: TRBV11-2
CDR3 protein: CASSFTASGMDEQFF
CDR3 DNA: TGTGCCAGCAGCTTTACGGCTAGCGGGATGGATGAGCAGTTCTTC

clone size: .
J gene: TRBJ2-1
D gene: .
V gene: TRBV5-1
CDR3 protein: CASSLAGSGVYNEQFF
CDR3 DNA: TGCGCCAGCAGCTTGGCCGGTAGCGGCGTCTACAATGAGCAGTTCTTC

clone size: .
J gene: TRBJ2-2
D gene: .
V gene: TRBV19
CDR3 protein: CASSRFEGTNTRELFF
CDR3 DNA: TGTGCCAGTAGTAGATTTGAGGGGACCAACACCAGGGAGCTGTTTTTT

clone size: .
J gene: TRBJ1-1
D gene: .
V gene: TRBV6-5
CDR3 protein: CASSYSRGGATEAFF
CDR3 DNA: TGTGCCAGCAGTTACTCGAGGGGGGGGGCCACTGAAGCTTTCTTT

clone size: .
J gene: TRBJ2-2
D gene: .
V gene: TRBV27
CDR3 protein: CASSTLSGSELFF
CDR3 DNA: TGTGCCAGCAGTACCCTGAGTGGGTCGGAGCTGTTTTTT

clone size: .
J gene: TRBJ2-4
D gene: TRBD1
V gene: TRBV2
CDR3 protein: CASSEMSRGPTDIQYF
CDR3 DNA: TGTGCCAGCAGTGAAATGTCCAGGGGGCCTACGGACATTCAGTACTTC

clone size: .
J gene: TRBJ2-1
D gene: TRBD2
V gene: TRBV24-1
CDR3 protein: CATSDPTAGAYDNEQFF
CDR3 DNA: TGTGCCACCAGTGACCCGACAGCGGGAGCCTACGACAATGAGCAGTTCTTC

clone size: once
J gene: TRBJ2-3
D gene: .
V gene: TRBV10-1
CDR3 protein: CASSVGITDTQYF
CDR3 DNA: TGCGCCAGCAGTGTTGGGATCACAGATACGCAGTATTTT

clone size: .
J gene: TRBJ1-1
D gene: .
V gene: TRBV27
CDR3 protein: CASSFYVHPVRTEAFF
CDR3 DNA: TGTGCCAGCAGTTTTTATGTCCACCCTGTAAGGACTGAAGCTTTCTTT

clone size: .
J gene: TRBJ1-2
D gene: .
V gene: TRBV27
CDR3 protein: CASSSYDRTSLLGYTF
CDR3 DNA: TGTGCCAGCAGTTCTTATGACAGGACAAGCCTCCTTGGCTACACCTTC

clone size: .
J gene: TRBJ1-2
D gene: .
V gene: TRBV5-1
CDR3 protein: CASSLEDGNYGYTF
CDR3 DNA: TGCGCCAGCAGCTTGGAAGACGGGAACTATGGCTACACCTTC

clone size: .
J gene: TRBJ2-5
D gene: .
V gene: TRBV2
CDR3 protein: CASSGLRAQETQYF
CDR3 DNA: TGTGCCAGCAGTGGCTTAAGGGCCCAAGAGACCCAGTACTTC

clone size: .
J gene: TRBJ2-7
D gene: TRBD1
V gene: TRBV18
CDR3 protein: CASSPRTGATYEQYF
CDR3 DNA: TGTGCCAGCTCACCGAGGACAGGGGCGACATACGAGCAGTACTTC

clone size: .
J gene: TRBJ2-5
D gene: .
V gene: TRBV19
CDR3 protein: CASSIVGAGLQETQYF
CDR3 DNA: TGTGCCAGTAGTATAGTAGGGGCAGGTTTACAAGAGACCCAGTACTTC

clone size: .
J gene: TRBJ2-7
D gene: .
V gene: TRBV7-9
CDR3 protein: CASSPPGGYEQYF
CDR3 DNA: TGTGCCAGCAGCCCCCCCGGAGGGTACGAGCAGTACTTC

clone size: .
J gene: TRBJ2-1
D gene: TRBD2
V gene: TRBV7-2
CDR3 protein: CASSFKTSGDCFF
CDR3 DNA: TGTGCCAGCAGCTTCAAGACTAGCGGGGATTGTTTCTTC

clone size: .
J gene: TRBJ2-7
D gene: .
V gene: TRBV7-2
CDR3 protein: CASSLVPSYEQYF
CDR3 DNA: TGTGCCAGCAGCTTAGTGCCCTCCTACGAGCAGTACTTC

clone size: .
J gene: TRBJ1-1
D gene: .
V gene: TRBV10-3
CDR3 protein: CAISDETNTEAFF
CDR3 DNA: TGTGCCATCAGTGACGAGACGAACACTGAAGCTTTCTTT

clone size: .
J gene: TRBJ2-7
D gene: TRBD1
V gene: TRBV29-1
CDR3 protein: CSVLGQGVREQYF
CDR3 DNA: TGCAGCGTCCTCGGACAGGGGGTGAGGGAGCAGTACTTC

clone size: .
J gene: TRBJ2-1
D gene: TRBD2
V gene: TRBV28
CDR3 protein: CASRPNSGRGPNEQFF
CDR3 DNA: TGTGCCAGCAGACCTAATAGCGGGAGGGGGCCCAATGAGCAGTTCTTC

clone size: once
J gene: TRBJ1-1
D gene: .
V gene: TRBV29-1
CDR3 protein: CSVRVGHAEAFF
CDR3 DNA: TGCAGCGTCCGCGTAGGTCACGCTGAAGCTTTCTTT

clone size: .
J gene: TRBJ2-5
D gene: .
V gene: TRBV5-1
CDR3 protein: CASSFGITQETQYF
CDR3 DNA: TGCGCCAGCAGCTTCGGGATAACCCAAGAGACCCAGTACTTC

clone size: .
J gene: TRBJ2-3
D gene: .
V gene: TRBV10-2
CDR3 protein: CASSSTDTQYF
CDR3 DNA: TGCGCCAGCAGCAGCACAGATACGCAGTATTTT

clone size: .
J gene: TRBJ2-3
D gene: .
V gene: TRBV5-6
CDR3 protein: CATLGGLTDTQYF
CDR3 DNA: TGTGCCACCCTAGGCGGCCTCACAGATACGCAGTATTTT

clone size: .
J gene: TRBJ2-7
D gene: TRBD2
V gene: TRBV3-1/TRBV3-2
CDR3 protein: CASGASGRAYEQYF
CDR3 DNA: TGTGCCAGCGGCGCTAGCGGGAGGGCGTACGAGCAGTACTTC

clone size: once
J gene: TRBJ1-1
D gene: .
V gene: TRBV11-2
CDR3 protein: CASSRGANTEAFF
CDR3 DNA: TGTGCCAGCAGCCGCGGAGCGAACACTGAAGCTTTCTTT

clone size: .
J gene: TRBJ2-7
D gene: TRBD2
V gene: TRBV7-2
CDR3 protein: CASSLEGTSGRWYEQYF
CDR3 DNA: TGTGCCAGCAGCTTAGAAGGGACTAGCGGGAGATGGTACGAGCAGTACTTC

clone size: .
J gene: TRBJ2-2
D gene: TRBD2
V gene: TRBV7-3
CDR3 protein: CASSLRGVSGYANTGELFF
CDR3 DNA: TGTGCCAGCAGCTTAAGGGGAGTTAGCGGGTACGCGAACACCGGGGAGCTGTTTTTT

clone size: .
J gene: TRBJ1-5
D gene: .
V gene: TRBV24-1
CDR3 protein: CATSDLEVNQPQHF
CDR3 DNA: TGTGCCACCAGTGATTTGGAAGTGAATCAGCCCCAGCATTTT

clone size: few
J gene: TRBJ2-7
D gene: TRBD2
V gene: TRBV7-8
CDR3 protein: CASSLAGGYEQYF
CDR3 DNA: TGTGCCAGCAGCTTAGCGGGAGGGTACGAGCAGTACTTC

clone size: once
J gene: TRBJ2-7
D gene: .
V gene: TRBV6-5
CDR3 protein: CASRYVGQATYEQYF
CDR3 DNA: TGTGCCAGCAGATATGTTGGGCAGGCTACCTACGAGCAGTACTTC

clone size: .
J gene: TRBJ2-2
D gene: .
V gene: TRBV6-1
CDR3 protein: CASSDNWGTGELFF
CDR3 DNA: TGTGCCAGCAGTGATAACTGGGGGACCGGGGAGCTGTTTTTT

clone size: few
J gene: TRBJ2-6
D gene: TRBD1
V gene: TRBV23-1
CDR3 protein: CASSQLGQVASHSGANVLTF
CDR3 DNA: TGCGCCAGCAGTCAATTGGGACAGGTCGCATCCCACTCTGGGGCCAACGTCCTGACTTTC

clone size: .
J gene: TRBJ2-7
D gene: TRBD2
V gene: TRBV5-4
CDR3 protein: CASSLELAGDEQYF
CDR3 DNA: TGTGCCAGCAGCTTGGAACTAGCGGGAGATGAGCAGTACTTC

clone size: few
J gene: TRBJ2-7
D gene: .
V gene: TRBV28
CDR3 protein: CASDEPGRAGEQYF
CDR3 DNA: TGTGCCAGCGACGAACCGGGCAGGGCGGGGGAGCAGTACTTC

clone size: .
J gene: TRBJ2-3
D gene: TRBD2
V gene: TRBV7-3
CDR3 protein: CASSQPGTSSKDTQYF
CDR3 DNA: TGTGCCAGCAGCCAGCCCGGGACTAGTTCTAAAGATACGCAGTATTTT

clone size: .
J gene: TRBJ2-7
D gene: .
V gene: TRBV15
CDR3 protein: CATSLPTGYEQYF
CDR3 DNA: TGTGCCACCAGCTTACCGACAGGCTACGAGCAGTACTTC

clone size: .
J gene: TRBJ2-2
D gene: .
V gene: TRBV30
CDR3 protein: CAWTPSWGSPTGELFF
CDR3 DNA: TGTGCCTGGACCCCTTCCTGGGGTAGCCCCACCGGGGAGCTGTTTTTT

clone size: .
J gene: TRBJ2-5
D gene: TRBD1
V gene: TRBV19
CDR3 protein: CASSMTRDRTAAQYF
CDR3 DNA: TGTGCCAGTAGTATGACTCGGGACAGGACAGCGGCCCAGTACTTC

clone size: .
J gene: TRBJ2-1
D gene: TRBD2
V gene: TRBV4-2
CDR3 protein: CASSQETSGNVGEQFF
CDR3 DNA: TGTGCCAGCAGCCAAGAGACTAGCGGGAATGTAGGTGAGCAGTTCTTC